The 7 T cell receptor beta chains given below trace back to one sample, sequenced in a study of human T cells and chemical hapten exposure (dated by TCRdb to the early 2020s). The library was generated by 5' RACE. Sequencing took place on an Illumina MiSeq. TCRdb applied fastp at Q25 and MiXCR to the public reads, then kept only in-frame beta chains. Rows with a matching CDR3 protein are joined into one entry that keeps the most common DNA and genes. The sample table lists 110,000 to 150,000 distinct CDR3 sequences, around 4.1% of them with a count of one. The top ten hold 1.2% to 1.5% of the sample. Total RNA was extracted from unfractionated whole blood that had been collected in Tempus Blood RNA tubes. These receptors were taken from a female donor in good health.

This clonotype was found a few times. The chain employs TRBV7-7 and TRBJ2-3, with D hard to call. The CDR3 consists of 13 residues. The V end lost 5 bases, the J end lost 5 bases, and 11 bases lay between the germline ends. Germline V gene lookup returns CDR1 SSHAT and CDR2 FNYEAQ (reference sequence). The CDR3: CASSTRPQDTQYF. The DNA of the CDR3 is TGTGCCAGCAGCACACGACCACAAGATACGCAGTATTTT. The entire variable domain, with the rest obtained from reference TRBV7-7 and TRBJ2-3, is as follows: GAGVSQSPRYKVTKRGQDVTLRCDPISSHATLYWYQQALGQGPEFLTYFNYEAQPDKSGLPSDRFSAERPEGSISTLTIQRTEQRDSAMYRCASSTRPQDTQYFGPGTRLTVL.

In this sample, this clonotype turned up many times. This chain links TRBV4-3 with TRBJ2-7, with a tentative D call TRBD1 (6 bases). The germline gives CDR1 LGHNA, CDR2 YSLEER. The V and J ends lost 1 base and 4 bases respectively, with 17 bases between them. The CDR3 consists of 16 residues. The CDR3 loop is CASSQGRDIRIYEQYF. In nucleotides, the CDR3 is TGCGCCAGCAGCCAAGGCAGGGACATCCGTATATACGAGCAGTACTTC.

This clonotype was seen ten or more times. The gene calls are TRBV5-1 and TRBJ2-2, with no clear D. V gave up 2 bases and J gave up 2 bases, with 4 bases separating them. From germline, CDR1 is SGHRS and CDR2 YFSETQ. CDR3 length equals 13 residues. Here the CDR3 reads CASSFGNTGELFF. In DNA, the CDR3 is TGCGCCAGCAGCTTTGGTAACACCGGGGAGCTGTTTTTT.

Sample share makes this clonotype medium-sized (0.01 to 0.1%). This chain joins TRBV27 and TRBJ1-4, with 7 bases fitting TRBD1. Looked up from germline, CDR1 is MNHEY and CDR2 is SMNVEV (reference sequence). This CDR3 contains 11 residues. V lost 4 bases and J lost 15; bases outside the gene matches: 5. Here the CDR3 reads CASSSGGGVFF. For the CDR3, the DNA is TGTGCCAGCAGTTCAGGGGGGGGAGTGTTTTTT.

At least ten counts were recorded for this clonotype. The chain carries TRBV20-1 and TRBJ1-5; D call uncertain. The CDR3 runs to 14 residues. Trimming cost V 0 bases and J 6 bases, with 12 bases left between them. Looked up from germline, CDR1 is DFQATT and CDR2 is SNEGSKA (reference sequence). The CDR3 spells CSARDLEGSQPQHF. In DNA form, the CDR3 reads TGCAGTGCTAGAGATCTCGAAGGGTCTCAGCCCCAGCATTTT.

The rearrangement uses TRBV18 and TRBJ1-2; no firm D call. The CDR3 has 14 amino acids. Germline lookup yields CDR1 KGHSH and CDR2 LQKENI. Trimming stripped 1 base from V and 6 bases from J, with 12 bases between. This CDR3 is CASSPQNGWDGYTF. The CDR3 nucleotides are TGTGCCAGCTCACCACAAAACGGATGGGATGGCTACACCTTC.

Ten or more counts support this clonotype. The chain links TRBV2 to TRBJ2-7; D gene uncertain. V was cut by 6 bases and J by 7 bases, with 13 bases left in between. CDR1 is SNHLY, CDR2 FYNNEI, per germline. This CDR3 region has 12 residues. In DNA, the CDR3 is TGTGCCAGCAGCCCGGTCGTTGGGGAGCAGTACTTC. Amino acids: CASSPVVGEQYF. The full variable domain, completed using reference TRBV2 and TRBJ2-7, is EPEVTQTPSHQVTQMGQEVILRCVPISNHLYFYWYRQILGQKVEFLVSFYNNEISEKSEIFDDQFSVERPDGSNFTLKIRSTKLEDSAMYFCASSPVVGEQYFGPGTRLTVT.